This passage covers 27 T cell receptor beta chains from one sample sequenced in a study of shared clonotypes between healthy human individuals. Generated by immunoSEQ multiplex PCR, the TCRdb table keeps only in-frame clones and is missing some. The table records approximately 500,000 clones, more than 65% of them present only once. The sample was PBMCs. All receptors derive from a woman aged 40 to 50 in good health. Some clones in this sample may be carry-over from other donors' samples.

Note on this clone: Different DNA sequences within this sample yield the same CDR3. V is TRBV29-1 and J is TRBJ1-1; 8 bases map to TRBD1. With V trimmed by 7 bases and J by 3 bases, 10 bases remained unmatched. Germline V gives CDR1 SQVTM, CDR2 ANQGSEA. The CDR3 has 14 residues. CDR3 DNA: TGCAGCGCAGCCGACAGGGGAGAGTACACTGAAGCTTTCTTT. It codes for CSAADRGEYTEAFF.

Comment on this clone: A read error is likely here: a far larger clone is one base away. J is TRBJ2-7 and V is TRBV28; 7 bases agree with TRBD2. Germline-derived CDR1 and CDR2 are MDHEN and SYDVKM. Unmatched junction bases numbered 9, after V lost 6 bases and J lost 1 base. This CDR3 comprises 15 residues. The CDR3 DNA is TGTGCCAGCAGCGGACTAGAATGGGTTTCCTACGAGCAGTACTTC. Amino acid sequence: CASSGLEWVSYEQYF.

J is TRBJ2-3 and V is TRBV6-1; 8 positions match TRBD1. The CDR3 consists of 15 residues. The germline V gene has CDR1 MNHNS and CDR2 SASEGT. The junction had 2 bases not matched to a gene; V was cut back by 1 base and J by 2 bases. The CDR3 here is CASSEGTGSTDTQYF. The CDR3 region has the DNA TGTGCCAGCAGTGAAGGGACAGGGTCCACAGATACGCAGTATTTT.

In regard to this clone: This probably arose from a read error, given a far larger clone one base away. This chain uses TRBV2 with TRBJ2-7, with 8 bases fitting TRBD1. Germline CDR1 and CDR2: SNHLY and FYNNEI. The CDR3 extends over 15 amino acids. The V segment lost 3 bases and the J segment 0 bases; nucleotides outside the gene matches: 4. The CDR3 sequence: CASSDGQGGSYEQYF. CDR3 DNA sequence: TGTGCCAGCAGTGACGGACAGGGAGGCTCCTACGAGCAGTACTTC. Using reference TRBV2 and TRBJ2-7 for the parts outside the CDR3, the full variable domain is EPEVTQTPSHQVTQMGQEVILRCVPISNHLYFYWYRQILGQKVEFLVSFYNNEISEKSEIFDDQFSVERPDGSNFTLKIRSTKLEDSAMYFCASSDGQGGSYEQYFGPGTRLTVT.

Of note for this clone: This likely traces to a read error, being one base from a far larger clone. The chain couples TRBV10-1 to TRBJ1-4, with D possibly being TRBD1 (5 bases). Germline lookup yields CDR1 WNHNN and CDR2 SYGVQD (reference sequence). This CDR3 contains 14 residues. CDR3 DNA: TGCGCCAAATCTCCGACAGCCTCTAATGAAGAACTGTTTTTT. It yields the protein CAKSPTASNEELFF.

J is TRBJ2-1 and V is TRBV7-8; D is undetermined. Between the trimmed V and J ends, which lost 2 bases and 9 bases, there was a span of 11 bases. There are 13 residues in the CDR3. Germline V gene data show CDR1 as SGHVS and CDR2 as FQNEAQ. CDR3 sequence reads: CASSLLDPGEQFF. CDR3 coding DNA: TGTGCCAGCAGCTTACTGGACCCTGGTGAGCAGTTCTTC.

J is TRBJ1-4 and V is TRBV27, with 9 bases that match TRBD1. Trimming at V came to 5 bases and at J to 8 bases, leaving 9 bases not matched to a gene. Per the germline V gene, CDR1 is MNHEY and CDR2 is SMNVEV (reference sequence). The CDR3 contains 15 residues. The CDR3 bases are TGTGCCAGCAGTAGCTGGGACAGGGTAAGGGAAAAACTGTTTTTT. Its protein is CASSSWDRVREKLFF. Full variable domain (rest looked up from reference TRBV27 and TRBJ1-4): EAQVTQNPRYLITVTGKKLTVTCSQNMNHEYMSWYRQDPGLGLRQIYYSMNVEVTDKGDVPEGYKVSRKEKRNFPLILESPSPNQTSLYFCASSSWDRVREKLFFGSGTQLSVL.

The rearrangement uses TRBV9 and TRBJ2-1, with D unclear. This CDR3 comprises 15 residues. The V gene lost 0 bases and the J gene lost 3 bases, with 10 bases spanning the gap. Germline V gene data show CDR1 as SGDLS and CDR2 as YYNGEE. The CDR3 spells CASSVGVGYYNEQFF. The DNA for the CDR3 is TGTGCCAGCAGCGTAGGGGTGGGATACTACAATGAGCAGTTCTTC.

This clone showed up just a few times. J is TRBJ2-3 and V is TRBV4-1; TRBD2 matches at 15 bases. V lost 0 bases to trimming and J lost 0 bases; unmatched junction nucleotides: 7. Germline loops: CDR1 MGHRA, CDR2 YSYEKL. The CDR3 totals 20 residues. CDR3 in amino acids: CASSQDPGLAGGRSTDTQYF. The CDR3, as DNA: TGCGCCAGCAGCCAAGATCCCGGACTAGCGGGAGGGCGGAGCACAGATACGCAGTATTTT.

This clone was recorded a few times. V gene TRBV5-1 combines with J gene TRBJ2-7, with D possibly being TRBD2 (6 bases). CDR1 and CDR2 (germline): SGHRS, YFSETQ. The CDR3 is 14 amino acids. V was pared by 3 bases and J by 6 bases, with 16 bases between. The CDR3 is CASSSVGGVGEQYF. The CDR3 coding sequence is TGCGCCAGCAGCTCCGTGGGGGGAGTGGGCGAGCAGTACTTC.

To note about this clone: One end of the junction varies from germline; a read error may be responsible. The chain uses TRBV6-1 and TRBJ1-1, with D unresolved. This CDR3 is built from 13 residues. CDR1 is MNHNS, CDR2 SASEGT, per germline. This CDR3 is CAISETQNTEAFF. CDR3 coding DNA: TGTGCCATCAGTGAGACGCAGAACACTGAAGCTTTCTTT.

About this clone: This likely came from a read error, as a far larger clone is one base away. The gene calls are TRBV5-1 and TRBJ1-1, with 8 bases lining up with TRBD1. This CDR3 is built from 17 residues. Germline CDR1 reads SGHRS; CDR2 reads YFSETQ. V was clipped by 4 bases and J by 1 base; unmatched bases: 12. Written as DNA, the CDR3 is TGCGCCAGCAGCCCCGGGACAGGAGGTCAGTCGAACACTGAAGCTTTCTTT. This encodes CASSPGTGGQSNTEAFF.

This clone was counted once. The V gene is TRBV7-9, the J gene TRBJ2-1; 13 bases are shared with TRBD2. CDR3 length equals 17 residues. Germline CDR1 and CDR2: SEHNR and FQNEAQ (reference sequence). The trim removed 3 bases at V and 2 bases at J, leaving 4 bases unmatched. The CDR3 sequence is CASSFGTSGETYNEQFF. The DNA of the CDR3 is TGTGCCAGCAGCTTCGGGACTAGCGGGGAAACCTACAATGAGCAGTTCTTC. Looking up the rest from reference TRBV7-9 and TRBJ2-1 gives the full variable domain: DTGVSQNPRHKITKRGQNVTFRCDPISEHNRLYWYRQTLGQGPEFLTYFQNEAQLEKSRLLSDRFSAERPKGSFSTLEIQRTEQGDSAMYLCASSFGTSGETYNEQFFGPGTRLTVL.

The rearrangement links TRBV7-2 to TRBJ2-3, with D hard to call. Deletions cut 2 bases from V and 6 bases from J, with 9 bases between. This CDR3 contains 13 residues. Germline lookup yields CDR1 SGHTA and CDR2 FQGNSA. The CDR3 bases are TGTGCCAGCAGCTTAATGGGTATGGATACGCAGTATTTT. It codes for CASSLMGMDTQYF.

In DNA, the CDR3 is TGCAGTGCCCTAGTAGGTACACAGCAGTACTTC. The encoded protein is CSALVGTQQYF. V usage is TRBV20-1 and J usage is TRBJ2-7; D remains ambiguous. This CDR3 is built from 11 residues. Between the trimmed V and J ends, which lost 6 bases and 8 bases, there was a span of 14 bases. Germline CDR1 DFQATT, CDR2 SNEGSKA (reference sequence).

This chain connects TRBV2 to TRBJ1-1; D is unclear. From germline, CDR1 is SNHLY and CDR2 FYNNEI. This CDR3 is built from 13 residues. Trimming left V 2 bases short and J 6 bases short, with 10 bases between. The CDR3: CASSETFFAEAFF. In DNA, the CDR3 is TGTGCCAGCAGTGAAACTTTTTTTGCTGAAGCTTTCTTT.

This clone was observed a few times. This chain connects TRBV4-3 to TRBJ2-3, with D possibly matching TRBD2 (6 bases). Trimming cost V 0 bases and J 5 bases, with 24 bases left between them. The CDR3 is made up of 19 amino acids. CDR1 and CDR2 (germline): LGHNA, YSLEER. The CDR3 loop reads CASSQDANPGGASLDTQYF. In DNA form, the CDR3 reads TGCGCCAGCAGCCAAGATGCGAATCCCGGAGGGGCTAGCTTAGATACGCAGTATTTT.

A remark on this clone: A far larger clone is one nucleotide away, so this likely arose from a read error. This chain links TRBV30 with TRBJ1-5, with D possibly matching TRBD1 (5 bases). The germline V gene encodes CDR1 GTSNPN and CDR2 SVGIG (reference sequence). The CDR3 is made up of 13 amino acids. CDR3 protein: CARSVGGNQPQHF. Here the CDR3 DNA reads TGTGCCCGGAGTGTAGGGGGCAATCAGCCCCAGCATTTT.

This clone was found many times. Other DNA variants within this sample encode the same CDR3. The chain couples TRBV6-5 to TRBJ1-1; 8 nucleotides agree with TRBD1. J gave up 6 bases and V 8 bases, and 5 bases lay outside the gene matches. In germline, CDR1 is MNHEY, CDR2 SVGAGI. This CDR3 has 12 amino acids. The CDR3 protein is CASRQGSAEAFF. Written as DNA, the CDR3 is TGTGCCAGCCGACAGGGGAGCGCTGAAGCTTTCTTT.

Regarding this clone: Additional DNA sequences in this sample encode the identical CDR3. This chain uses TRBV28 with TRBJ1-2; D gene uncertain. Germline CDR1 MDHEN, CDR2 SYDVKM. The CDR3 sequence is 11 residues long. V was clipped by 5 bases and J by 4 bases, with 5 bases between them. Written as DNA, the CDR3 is TGTGCCAGCAGTACTTCCTATGGCTACACCTTC. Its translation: CASSTSYGYTF.

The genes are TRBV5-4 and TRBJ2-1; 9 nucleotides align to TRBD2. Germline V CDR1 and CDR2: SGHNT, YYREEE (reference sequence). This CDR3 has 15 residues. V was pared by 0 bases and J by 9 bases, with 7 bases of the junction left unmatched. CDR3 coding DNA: TGTGCCAGCAGCTTGGTTGCGGGAGGGGAAACTGAGCAGTTCTTC. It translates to CASSLVAGGETEQFF.

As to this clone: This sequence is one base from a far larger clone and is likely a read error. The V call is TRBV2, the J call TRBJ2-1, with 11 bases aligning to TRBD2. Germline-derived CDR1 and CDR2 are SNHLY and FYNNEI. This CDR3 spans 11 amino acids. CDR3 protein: CASSLTSGSIF. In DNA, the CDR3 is TGTGCCAGCAGTCTAACTAGCGGGAGTATCTTC. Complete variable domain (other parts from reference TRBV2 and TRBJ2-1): EPEVTQTPSHQVTQMGQEVILRCVPISNHLYFYWYRQILGQKVEFLVSFYNNEISEKSEIFDDQFSVERPDGSNFTLKIRSTKLEDSAMYFCASSLTSGSIFGPGTRLTVL.

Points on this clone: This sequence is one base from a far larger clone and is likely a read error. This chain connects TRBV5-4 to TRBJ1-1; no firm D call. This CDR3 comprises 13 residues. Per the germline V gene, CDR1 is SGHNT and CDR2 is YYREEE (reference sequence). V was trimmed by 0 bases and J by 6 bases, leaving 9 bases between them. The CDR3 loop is CASSLGGCPEAFF. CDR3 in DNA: TGTGCCAGCAGCTTGGGGGGTTGCCCTGAAGCTTTCTTT.

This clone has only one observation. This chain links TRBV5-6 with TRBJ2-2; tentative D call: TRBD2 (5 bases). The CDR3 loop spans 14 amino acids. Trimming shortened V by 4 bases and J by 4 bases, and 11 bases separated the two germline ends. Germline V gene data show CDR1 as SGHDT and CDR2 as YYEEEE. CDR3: CASSLDLPTGELFF. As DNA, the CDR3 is TGTGCCAGCAGCCTGGACTTACCCACCGGGGAGCTGTTTTTT. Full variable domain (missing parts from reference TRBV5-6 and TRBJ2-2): DAGVTQSPTHLIKTRGQQVTLRCSPKSGHDTVSWYQQALGQGPQFIFQYYEEEERQRGNFPDRFSGHQFPNYSSELNVNALLLGDSALYLCASSLDLPTGELFFGEGSRLTVL.

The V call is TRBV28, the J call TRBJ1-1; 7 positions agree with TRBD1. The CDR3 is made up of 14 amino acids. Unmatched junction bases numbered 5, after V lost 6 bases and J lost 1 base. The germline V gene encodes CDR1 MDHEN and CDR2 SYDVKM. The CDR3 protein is CASSQGGANTEAFF. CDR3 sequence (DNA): TGTGCCAGCAGCCAGGGGGGGGCGAACACTGAAGCTTTCTTT.

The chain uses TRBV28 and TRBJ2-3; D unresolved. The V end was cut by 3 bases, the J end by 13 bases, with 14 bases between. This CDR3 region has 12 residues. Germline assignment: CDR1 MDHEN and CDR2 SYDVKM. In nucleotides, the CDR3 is TGTGCCAGCAGTTTTGGGCGGAGCCTGGAGTATTTT. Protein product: CASSFGRSLEYF.

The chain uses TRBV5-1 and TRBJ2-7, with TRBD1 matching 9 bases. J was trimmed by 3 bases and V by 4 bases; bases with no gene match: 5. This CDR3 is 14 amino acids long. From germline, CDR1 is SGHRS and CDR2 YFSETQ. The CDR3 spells CASSTRQGDYEQYF. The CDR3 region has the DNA TGCGCCAGCAGCACCCGACAGGGGGACTACGAGCAGTACTTC. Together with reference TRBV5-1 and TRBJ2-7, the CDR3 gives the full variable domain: KAGVTQTPRYLIKTRGQQVTLSCSPISGHRSVSWYQQTPGQGLQFLFEYFSETQRNKGNFPGRFSGRQFSNSRSEMNVSTLELGDSALYLCASSTRQGDYEQYFGPGTRLTVT.